Given below is one T cell receptor (beta chain) in context. Its ends do not fully match the called genes, so a read error is possible. The sample comes from a study of blood T cell repertoires in COVID-19. Study as a whole: Samples came from the United States, Italy and Spain, spanning acute and convalescent COVID-19. T cells, B-cell-depleted T cells, or PBMCs provided the cDNA or gDNA that served as material.

In the study's own analysis: Estimation of nucleated cell counts was performed using reference gene primer amplification. Sequenced by immunoSEQ multiplex PCR; TCRdb stores in-frame clones only, minus some. D and trimming come from the DNA, and the V and J calls and clone size come from that table. The table lists 250,000 to 350,000 clones, around 89% of them singletons. This receptor was taken from a man younger than 40 with acute or convalescent COVID-19. Sequencing was carried out using peripheral blood.

The CDR3 DNA is TGTGCCAGCAGTGAAGGCAGTCCCGGGACAGGAACTTTAGCCTTC. Protein product: CASSEGSPGTGTLAF. V gene TRBV6-1 combines with J gene TRBJ2-7, with 8 nucleotides matching TRBD1. Germline V gene sequence: CDR1 MNHNS, CDR2 SASEGT. This CDR3 spans 15 amino acids.